These T cell receptor beta chains were read from a single sample in a study of early T cells in non-severe SARS-CoV-2 infection. TCRdb used MiXCR to reprocess the 5' RACE reads, holding one entry per CDR3 protein. The repertoire consists of about 52,000 distinct CDR3 sequences, with about 11% occurring once and the leading ten covering approximately 13%. The sequenced material came from whole blood. These receptors were collected from an adult who was a healthcare worker with PCR-confirmed SARS-CoV-2 infection or an uninfected control (not recorded which). Each CDR3 is given with its conserved first and last residue. A D gene is named only where the DNA matches it firmly. Some rows mark clone size as missing; the rest say once, few, many or name a class of expanded clone.

J gene: TRBJ2-3; clone size: NA; V gene: TRBV10-2; D gene: NA; CDR3 protein: CASGEMAQIDTQYF; CDR3 DNA: TGCGCCAGCGGTGAGATGGCCCAAATAGATACGCAGTATTTT
J gene: TRBJ1-1; clone size: NA; V gene: TRBV28; D gene: NA; CDR3 protein: CATQRLRGNTEAFF; CDR3 DNA: TGTGCCACCCAACGCCTTCGCGGGAACACTGAAGCTTTCTTT
J gene: TRBJ2-7; clone size: few; V gene: TRBV18; D gene: TRBD2; CDR3 protein: CASSPRGGGSYEQYF; CDR3 DNA: TGTGCCAGCTCCCCCCGGGGGGGGGGCTCCTACGAGCAGTACTTC
J gene: TRBJ1-5; clone size: many; V gene: TRBV6-2/TRBV6-3; D gene: NA; CDR3 protein: CASSFRAAQPQHF; CDR3 DNA: TGTGCCAGCAGTTTCCGGGCCGCCCAGCCCCAGCATTTT
J gene: TRBJ1-4; clone size: NA; V gene: TRBV25-1; D gene: TRBD1; CDR3 protein: CASSGARIGTVFEKLFF; CDR3 DNA: TGTGCCAGCAGTGGGGCCAGGATCGGGACAGTATTCGAAAAACTGTTTTTT
J gene: TRBJ2-7; clone size: hyperexpanded; V gene: TRBV6-6; D gene: NA; CDR3 protein: CASSSHGGEEQYF; CDR3 DNA: TGTGCCAGCAGTTCCCATGGGGGTGAGGAGCAGTACTTC
J gene: TRBJ1-5; clone size: many; V gene: TRBV4-1; D gene: NA; CDR3 protein: CASSQAGGNQPQHF; CDR3 DNA: TGCGCCAGCAGCCAAGCGGGAGGCAATCAGCCCCAGCATTTT
J gene: TRBJ1-1; clone size: few; V gene: TRBV7-6; D gene: TRBD1; CDR3 protein: CASSTGQGRMGNTEAFF; CDR3 DNA: TGTGCCAGCAGCACCGGACAGGGAAGAATGGGGAACACTGAAGCTTTCTTT
J gene: TRBJ2-1; clone size: many; V gene: TRBV2; D gene: NA; CDR3 protein: CASSRTASYNEQFF; CDR3 DNA: TGTGCCAGCAGCCGGACAGCCTCCTACAATGAGCAGTTCTTT
J gene: TRBJ1-1; clone size: once; V gene: TRBV20-1; D gene: TRBD1; CDR3 protein: CSAREGGGQGGTEAFF; CDR3 DNA: TGCAGTGCTAGAGAGGGAGGCGGACAGGGAGGTACTGAAGCTTTCTTT
J gene: TRBJ1-1; clone size: many; V gene: TRBV15; D gene: TRBD1; CDR3 protein: CATSPGQAGTEAFF; CDR3 DNA: TGTGCCACCAGCCCCGGACAGGCGGGCACTGAAGCTTTCTTT
J gene: TRBJ2-7; clone size: many; V gene: TRBV18; D gene: NA; CDR3 protein: CASSMDGKGNEQYF; CDR3 DNA: TGTGCCAGCTCCATGGACGGGAAGGGCAACGAGCAGTACTTC
J gene: TRBJ2-2; clone size: many; V gene: TRBV3-1; D gene: TRBD2; CDR3 protein: CASSQLAGDSTGELFF; CDR3 DNA: TGTGCCAGCAGCCAATTAGCGGGAGACAGCACCGGGGAGCTGTTTTTT
J gene: TRBJ2-1; clone size: few; V gene: TRBV14; D gene: TRBD2; CDR3 protein: CASSQVAGGVGQFF; CDR3 DNA: TGTGCCAGCAGCCAAGTGGCGGGGGGCGTGGGGCAGTTCTTC
J gene: TRBJ2-7; clone size: many; V gene: TRBV14; D gene: TRBD2; CDR3 protein: CASSRGPGLAGYEQYF; CDR3 DNA: TGTGCCAGCAGCCGGGGTCCGGGACTAGCGGGCTACGAGCAGTACTTC
J gene: TRBJ2-1; clone size: many; V gene: TRBV6-2/TRBV6-3; D gene: NA; CDR3 protein: CASSYPDREQFF; CDR3 DNA: TGTGCCAGCAGTTACCCGGACCGAGAGCAGTTCTTC
J gene: TRBJ2-1; clone size: NA; V gene: TRBV9; D gene: NA; CDR3 protein: CASSAEDRSPYAYNEQFF; CDR3 DNA: TGTGCCAGCAGCGCCGAAGACAGGTCCCCCTATGCTTACAATGAGCAGTTCTTC
J gene: TRBJ2-2; clone size: many; V gene: TRBV20-1; D gene: NA; CDR3 protein: CSAPAPNTGELFF; CDR3 DNA: TGCAGTGCCCCCGCTCCGAACACCGGGGAGCTGTTTTTT
J gene: TRBJ2-2; clone size: few; V gene: TRBV12-3/TRBV12-4; D gene: NA; CDR3 protein: CASSWGTGELFF; CDR3 DNA: TGTGCCAGCAGTTGGGGCACCGGGGAGCTGTTTTTT
J gene: TRBJ2-3; clone size: many; V gene: TRBV12-3/TRBV12-4; D gene: NA; CDR3 protein: CASRHTGNWDTQYF; CDR3 DNA: TGTGCCAGCAGACATACCGGGAATTGGGATACGCAGTATTTT
J gene: TRBJ1-5; clone size: many; V gene: TRBV2; D gene: NA; CDR3 protein: CASSGGTEFNQPQHF; CDR3 DNA: TGTGCCAGCAGTGGGGGGACGGAGTTCAATCAGCCCCAGCATTTT
J gene: TRBJ2-7; clone size: many; V gene: TRBV20-1; D gene: TRBD1; CDR3 protein: CSANPGTGAYEQYF; CDR3 DNA: TGCAGTGCTAATCCTGGGACAGGGGCCTACGAGCAGTACTTC
J gene: TRBJ2-1; clone size: NA; V gene: TRBV9; D gene: NA; CDR3 protein: CASTPEGNSYNEQFF; CDR3 DNA: TGTGCCAGCACCCCCGAGGGGAACTCCTACAATGAGCAGTTCTTC
J gene: TRBJ2-5; clone size: NA; V gene: TRBV19; D gene: NA; CDR3 protein: CASSPNGRQETQYF; CDR3 DNA: TGTGCCAGTAGTCCCAACGGAAGACAAGAGACCCAGTACTTC
J gene: TRBJ2-2; clone size: NA; V gene: TRBV27; D gene: NA; CDR3 protein: CASSLGYEALQAGELFF; CDR3 DNA: TGTGCCAGCAGTTTAGGGTACGAGGCCCTTCAAGCCGGGGAGCTGTTTTTT
J gene: TRBJ1-6; clone size: many; V gene: TRBV5-1; D gene: TRBD1; CDR3 protein: CASSLDGTGYNSPLHF; CDR3 DNA: TGCGCCAGCAGCTTGGACGGGACAGGGTATAATTCACCCCTCCACTTT
J gene: TRBJ1-2; clone size: NA; V gene: TRBV6-1; D gene: NA; CDR3 protein: CASSEVGQSNGYTF; CDR3 DNA: TGTGCCAGCAGTGAAGTTGGACAGAGCAATGGCTACACCTTC
J gene: TRBJ2-1; clone size: many; V gene: TRBV12-3/TRBV12-4; D gene: NA; CDR3 protein: CASNLSGAGEQFF; CDR3 DNA: TGTGCCAGCAATCTCTCGGGGGCAGGGGAGCAGTTCTTC
J gene: TRBJ1-4; clone size: few; V gene: TRBV5-1; D gene: NA; CDR3 protein: CASSTDHNEKLFF; CDR3 DNA: TGCGCCAGCAGCACTGACCATAATGAAAAACTGTTTTTT
J gene: TRBJ1-2; clone size: few; V gene: TRBV6-2/TRBV6-3; D gene: NA; CDR3 protein: CASTKGDGFVDTF; CDR3 DNA: TGTGCCAGCACCAAAGGGGACGGGTTCGTTGACACCTTC
J gene: TRBJ2-2; clone size: few; V gene: TRBV20-1; D gene: NA; CDR3 protein: CSAQGGDTGELFF; CDR3 DNA: TGCAGTGCTCAGGGCGGGGACACCGGGGAGCTGTTTTTT
J gene: TRBJ2-7; clone size: many; V gene: TRBV7-6; D gene: NA; CDR3 protein: CASSLPRRYNLYGQYF; CDR3 DNA: TGTGCCAGCAGCTTACCTCGGAGATATAACTTATACGGGCAGTACTTC
J gene: TRBJ2-7; clone size: many; V gene: TRBV29-1; D gene: TRBD1; CDR3 protein: CSVGQVHEQYF; CDR3 DNA: TGCAGCGTGGGACAGGTCCACGAGCAGTACTTC
J gene: TRBJ1-4; clone size: NA; V gene: TRBV6-2/TRBV6-3; D gene: NA; CDR3 protein: CASSSTRTGDGEKLFF; CDR3 DNA: TGTGCCAGCAGTTCTACTAGGACGGGCGACGGGGAAAAACTGTTTTTT
J gene: TRBJ2-7; clone size: NA; V gene: TRBV6-2/TRBV6-3; D gene: NA; CDR3 protein: CASGRRGGIADGGRGRQYF; CDR3 DNA: TGTGCCAGCGGCCGTAGAGGAGGGATAGCGGACGGTGGTAGAGGCCGGCAGTACTTC
J gene: TRBJ1-4; clone size: NA; V gene: TRBV9; D gene: NA; CDR3 protein: CASSAPLETFGGEKLFF; CDR3 DNA: TGTGCCAGCAGCGCCCCTCTGGAGACCTTTGGGGGTGAAAAACTGTTTTTT
J gene: TRBJ2-7; clone size: many; V gene: TRBV6-2/TRBV6-3; D gene: NA; CDR3 protein: CASSGPEGPNEQYF; CDR3 DNA: TGTGCCAGCAGTGGGCCGGAGGGGCCCAACGAGCAGTACTTC
J gene: TRBJ1-3; clone size: NA; V gene: TRBV7-9; D gene: NA; CDR3 protein: CASSPRRTSGNTIYF; CDR3 DNA: TGTGCCAGCAGCCCAAGACGGACCTCTGGAAACACCATATATTTT
J gene: TRBJ2-5; clone size: NA; V gene: TRBV29-1; D gene: TRBD2; CDR3 protein: CSVRTSGKETQYF; CDR3 DNA: TGCAGCGTACGGACTAGCGGGAAAGAGACCCAGTACTTC
J gene: TRBJ1-2; clone size: NA; V gene: TRBV5-4; D gene: NA; CDR3 protein: CASSLVSRAAQTGGYTF; CDR3 DNA: TGTGCCAGCAGCTTGGTTTCTAGGGCAGCCCAGACCGGTGGCTACACCTTC
J gene: TRBJ2-5; clone size: many; V gene: TRBV29-1; D gene: NA; CDR3 protein: CSVEVASWETQYF; CDR3 DNA: TGCAGCGTTGAAGTTGCTAGTTGGGAGACCCAGTACTTC
J gene: TRBJ2-1; clone size: NA; V gene: TRBV19; D gene: TRBD2; CDR3 protein: CASSIRLAGGTQFF; CDR3 DNA: TGTGCCAGTAGTATTAGACTAGCGGGGGGAACACAGTTCTTC
J gene: TRBJ2-1; clone size: many; V gene: TRBV11-2; D gene: TRBD1; CDR3 protein: CASSLDRGNEQFF; CDR3 DNA: TGTGCCAGCAGCTTAGACAGGGGGAATGAGCAGTTCTTC
J gene: TRBJ2-5; clone size: NA; V gene: TRBV28; D gene: TRBD2; CDR3 protein: CASSLTSGTKTQYF; CDR3 DNA: TGTGCCAGCAGTTTAACTAGCGGAACCAAGACCCAGTACTTC
J gene: TRBJ2-7; clone size: many; V gene: TRBV7-2; D gene: NA; CDR3 protein: CASSPFMRAGYEQYF; CDR3 DNA: TGTGCCAGCAGCCCGTTTATGAGGGCAGGGTACGAGCAGTACTTC
J gene: TRBJ2-1; clone size: many; V gene: TRBV18; D gene: TRBD1; CDR3 protein: CASSPRTGGGNEQFF; CDR3 DNA: TGTGCCAGCTCACCGAGGACAGGTGGGGGCAATGAGCAGTTCTTC
J gene: TRBJ1-2; clone size: NA; V gene: TRBV18; D gene: TRBD1; CDR3 protein: CASSQTRDSANYGYTF; CDR3 DNA: TGTGCCAGCTCACAGACGCGGGACAGCGCTAACTATGGCTACACCTTC
J gene: TRBJ1-6; clone size: medium-sized; V gene: TRBV2; D gene: TRBD1; CDR3 protein: CASSEKWDRSSYNSPLHF; CDR3 DNA: TGTGCCAGCAGTGAAAAATGGGACAGAAGCTCCTATAATTCACCCCTCCACTTT
J gene: TRBJ2-4; clone size: few; V gene: TRBV7-9; D gene: NA; CDR3 protein: CASSQGGSGIQYF; CDR3 DNA: TGTGCCAGCAGCCAGGGGGGGAGCGGCATTCAGTACTTC
J gene: TRBJ2-5; clone size: many; V gene: TRBV4-3; D gene: TRBD2; CDR3 protein: CASSQDPSGRTETQYF; CDR3 DNA: TGCGCCAGCAGCCAAGATCCTAGCGGGAGAACAGAGACCCAGTACTTC
J gene: TRBJ1-2; clone size: many; V gene: TRBV7-2; D gene: NA; CDR3 protein: CASSFPGEDGYTF; CDR3 DNA: TGTGCCAGCAGCTTTCCAGGGGAAGATGGCTACACCTTC
J gene: TRBJ2-3; clone size: NA; V gene: TRBV7-3; D gene: NA; CDR3 protein: CASSRGGRDGDTQYF; CDR3 DNA: TGTGCCAGCAGCCGGGGCGGCAGGGATGGAGATACGCAGTATTTT
J gene: TRBJ2-1; clone size: NA; V gene: TRBV24-1; D gene: NA; CDR3 protein: CATRGSSYNEQFF; CDR3 DNA: TGTGCCACCCGTGGAAGCTCCTACAATGAGCAGTTCTTC
J gene: TRBJ2-1; clone size: NA; V gene: TRBV29-1; D gene: NA; CDR3 protein: CSVQRPGDSAEQFF; CDR3 DNA: TGCAGCGTCCAGAGACCGGGAGACTCCGCGGAGCAGTTCTTC
J gene: TRBJ1-4; clone size: many; V gene: TRBV28; D gene: NA; CDR3 protein: CASSRQGKDEKLFF; CDR3 DNA: TGTGCCAGCAGTAGGCAGGGCAAAGATGAAAAACTGTTTTTT
J gene: TRBJ2-7; clone size: many; V gene: TRBV11-1; D gene: NA; CDR3 protein: CASSLVGNEQYF; CDR3 DNA: TGTGCCAGCAGCTTAGTGGGGAACGAGCAGTACTTC
J gene: TRBJ2-1; clone size: few; V gene: TRBV20-1; D gene: TRBD2; CDR3 protein: CSARDIKTSVYNEQFF; CDR3 DNA: TGCAGTGCTAGAGATATAAAGACTAGCGTCTACAATGAGCAGTTCTTC
J gene: TRBJ2-7; clone size: NA; V gene: TRBV6-5; D gene: NA; CDR3 protein: CASSYSSKGRYEQYF; CDR3 DNA: TGTGCCAGCAGTTACTCGAGTAAAGGTCGATACGAGCAGTACTTC
J gene: TRBJ1-4; clone size: few; V gene: TRBV6-5; D gene: NA; CDR3 protein: CASSGTAAGREKLFF; CDR3 DNA: TGTGCCAGCAGTGGAACGGCGGCAGGAAGAGAAAAACTGTTTTTT